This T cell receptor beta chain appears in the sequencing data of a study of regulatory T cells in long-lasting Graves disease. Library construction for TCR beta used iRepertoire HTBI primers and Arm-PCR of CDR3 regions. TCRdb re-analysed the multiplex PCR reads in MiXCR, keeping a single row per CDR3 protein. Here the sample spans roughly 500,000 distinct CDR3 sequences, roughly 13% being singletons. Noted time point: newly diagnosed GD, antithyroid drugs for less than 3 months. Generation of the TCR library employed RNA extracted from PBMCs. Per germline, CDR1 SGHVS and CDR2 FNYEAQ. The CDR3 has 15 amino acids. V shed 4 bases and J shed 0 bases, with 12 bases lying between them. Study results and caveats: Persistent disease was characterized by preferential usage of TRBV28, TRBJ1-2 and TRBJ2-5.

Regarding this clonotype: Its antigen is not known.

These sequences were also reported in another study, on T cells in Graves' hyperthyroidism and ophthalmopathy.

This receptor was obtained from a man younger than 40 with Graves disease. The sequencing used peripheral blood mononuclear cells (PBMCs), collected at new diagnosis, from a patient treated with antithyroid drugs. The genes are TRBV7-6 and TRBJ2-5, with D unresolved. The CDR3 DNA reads TGTGCCAGCAGCTCCTCAATAAAGTACCAAGAGACCCAGTACTTC. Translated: CASSSSIKYQETQYF.